This paragraph covers one T cell receptor (beta chain) sequence. Antigen unknown. The study ran its PCR with 60 Vbeta and 13 Jbeta primers. Some clones are missing from TCRdb's copy, which holds only in-frame ones; the method was immunoSEQ multiplex PCR. In the table there are about 180,000 clones, about four fifths of which are singletons. These data are taken from a study of cytomegalovirus exposure and HLA in healthy donors. Overall study context: A prior analysis found about 110 million unique TCR beta sequences from 170 million or so T cells. Early released data had about 80 million unique TCRs, all coming from HLA-typed donors. Whole-study findings and limits: Relative to the approximately 700-donor mean, N-insertions were reportedly fewer in an Asian-associated ancestry cluster in a later analysis. In a later analysis, a missense DCLRE1C variant was linked to TCR beta V- and J-gene trimming.

The CDR3 is made up of 12 amino acids. CDR1 and CDR2 (germline): SNHLY, FYNNEI. Trimming stripped 3 bases from V and 6 bases from J, with 9 bases between. The origin of this receptor is a male donor in good health and CMV-seronegative. The rearrangement joins TRBV2 to TRBJ2-7; D gene unclear. Sequencing was performed on PBMCs. CDR3 sequence (DNA): TGTGCCAGCAGTGACTCGTGGAGCGAGCAGTACTTC. Translating gives CASSDSWSEQYF.